The rows below give T cell receptor beta chains drawn from one sample of a study of cytomegalovirus exposure and HLA in healthy donors. Assay used: immunoSEQ multiplex PCR; TCRdb lists only in-frame clones, some missing. The sample contains some 77,000 clones, about four fifths of which appear only once. The sample comprised PBMCs. Source of these receptors: a man aged 50-60 years in good health and CMV-seropositive. Each CDR3 is given with its conserved first and last residue. D genes are given only for firm matches. A row's size may be missing; if present it is once, few, many or a size class.

v_call	d_call	j_call	clone_size	cdr3_nt	cdr3_aa
TRBV5-8	NA	TRBJ2-7	NA	TGTGCCAGCAGCTTGTTGGGCAGGAACGAGCAGTACTTC	CASSLLGRNEQYF
TRBV27	NA	TRBJ1-1	NA	TGTGCCAGCAGTCCAACATTCGACACTGAAGCTTTCTTT	CASSPTFDTEAFF
TRBV30	NA	TRBJ2-3	NA	TGTGCCTGCTCACTGGGTAGCTCACCGACAGATACGCAGTATTTT	CACSLGSSPTDTQYF
TRBV6-5	NA	TRBJ2-1	NA	TGTGCCAGCAGTTACCCAACAGTCGAGCAGTTCTTC	CASSYPTVEQFF
TRBV7-9	TRBD2	TRBJ2-7	NA	TGTGCCAGCAGCCCCTCGGGACTAGCTACCGAGCAGTACTTC	CASSPSGLATEQYF
TRBV6-5	NA	TRBJ2-7	NA	TGTGCCAGCAGTCGCGGGGGCGGCTACGAGCAGTACTTC	CASSRGGGYEQYF
TRBV7-3	TRBD2	TRBJ2-3	NA	TGTGCCAGCAGCTTAGTGGCGGGAGACTTAGATACGCAGTATTTT	CASSLVAGDLDTQYF
TRBV10-1	TRBD2	TRBJ2-1	NA	TGCGCCAGCAGTCGGGGGGGCGAGCGGGGCTACAATGAGCAGTTCTTC	CASSRGGERGYNEQFF
TRBV7-2	TRBD2	TRBJ2-1	NA	TGTGCCAGCAGCTTAGTAGGCGGGGGTCCCGTGGAGCAGTTCTTC	CASSLVGGGPVEQFF
TRBV11-2	TRBD1	TRBJ2-5	NA	TGTGCCAGCAGCTCTACAGGGGGCAGGGAGACCCAGTACTTC	CASSSTGGRETQYF
TRBV7-2	NA	TRBJ2-3	NA	TGTGCCAGCAGCTTCAGGGGGGCGAGCACAGATACGCAGTATTTT	CASSFRGASTDTQYF
TRBV20-1	TRBD1	TRBJ1-1	NA	TGCAGTGCGGACAGGGGCTTTGAAGCTTTCTTT	CSADRGFEAFF
TRBV4-2	TRBD2	TRBJ2-1	NA	TGTGCCAGCAGCGGTCAGCGGGAGGGCGCGGGCAATGAGCAGTTCTTC	CASSGQREGAGNEQFF
TRBV2	NA	TRBJ2-3	NA	TGTGCCAGCAGTGAAGCGAGTCGGGCAGATACGCAGTATTTT	CASSEASRADTQYF
TRBV7-2	NA	TRBJ1-2	NA	TGTGCCAGCAGCGCCCAGTCTTCCCTTAACTATGGCTACACCTTC	CASSAQSSLNYGYTF
TRBV7-2	NA	TRBJ2-2	NA	TGTGCCAGCAGCCCCCCGGGGGTGGGCGGGGAGCTGTTTTTT	CASSPPGVGGELFF
TRBV7-9	NA	TRBJ2-1	NA	TGTGCCAGCAACACCGTGGGACACCACTACAATGAGCAGTTCTTC	CASNTVGHHYNEQFF
TRBV6-5	TRBD1	TRBJ1-1	NA	TGTGCCAGCAGCCGCCTGACAGGGAACGAGGGAGCTTTCTTT	CASSRLTGNEGAFF
TRBV19	NA	TRBJ1-5	NA	TGTGCCAGTAGTACCGAGGGGCCCCAGCATTTT	CASSTEGPQHF
TRBV27	NA	TRBJ1-2	NA	TGTGCCAGCAGTTTAATGTCTGGCACAGCTAACTATGGCTACACCTTC	CASSLMSGTANYGYTF
TRBV7-9	TRBD1	TRBJ2-1	NA	TGTGCCAGCATCAAAGCAGGGGGTTGGTACAATGAGCAGTTCTTC	CASIKAGGWYNEQFF
TRBV10-3	NA	TRBJ2-7	NA	TGTGCCATCCCCGACCGTCAACGGGAGAGGGGCTACGAGCAGTACTTC	CAIPDRQRERGYEQYF
TRBV7-9	TRBD1	TRBJ2-7	NA	TGTTCCAGCAGCGGCCGGGACAGGTCGTTAGGGGAGCAGTACTTC	CSSSGRDRSLGEQYF
TRBV19	NA	TRBJ1-5	NA	TGTGCCAGTAGTATAGGAGGTCAGCCCCAGCATTTT	CASSIGGQPQHF
TRBV19	TRBD2	TRBJ2-7	NA	TGTGCCAGCAGTAGCGGGAGTAGTACCTACGAGCAGTACTTC	CASSSGSSTYEQYF
TRBV10-3	TRBD1	TRBJ1-3	NA	TGTGCCATCAGTGGAGATGACAGGGGGCTTGGAAACACCATATATTTT	CAISGDDRGLGNTIYF
TRBV29-1	TRBD1	TRBJ2-5	NA	TGCAGCGTTGGCCAGGGGGTTCAAGAGACCCAGTACTTC	CSVGQGVQETQYF
TRBV30	TRBD1	TRBJ2-7	NA	TGTGCCTGGAGTTCCGGACAGGGGACGGACGAGCAGTACTTC	CAWSSGQGTDEQYF
TRBV6-6	TRBD2	TRBJ2-1	once	TGTGCCAGCAGTCCGACTAGCGCCAATGAGCAGTTCTTC	CASSPTSANEQFF
TRBV7-2	TRBD1	TRBJ2-7	NA	TGTGCCAGCAGCCCAAAGGGACAGAGCTCCTACGAGCAGTACTTC	CASSPKGQSSYEQYF
TRBV19	TRBD1	TRBJ1-6	NA	TGTGCCAGTGGGCCGACAGGGAATAGTTCACCCCTCCACTTT	CASGPTGNSSPLHF
TRBV29-1	TRBD2	TRBJ2-1	NA	TGCAGCGCTGAACCGCTAGCGGGAGAAGATGAGCAGTTCTTC	CSAEPLAGEDEQFF
TRBV7-2	TRBD2	TRBJ2-7	NA	TGTGCCAGCAGCTCTCCGCTAGCGGGAAGCTCCTACGAGCAGTACTTC	CASSSPLAGSSYEQYF
TRBV30	NA	TRBJ2-1	NA	TGTGCCTGGAGTCTCTACAATGAGCAGTTCTTC	CAWSLYNEQFF
TRBV6-5	NA	TRBJ2-3	NA	TGTGCCAGCAGTTACTCGACAAGCACAGATACGCAGTATTTT	CASSYSTSTDTQYF
TRBV9	NA	TRBJ1-6	NA	TGTGCCAGCAGCCCCCTCCCGAGGGGGGGGAATAATTCACCCCTCCACTTT	CASSPLPRGGNNSPLHF
TRBV7-9	TRBD2	TRBJ2-2	NA	TGTGCCAGCAGCTTAGCGATATCTAGCGGAAACACCGGGGAGCTGTTTTTT	CASSLAISSGNTGELFF
TRBV7-9	TRBD1	TRBJ1-1	NA	TGTGCCAGCAGCTTAGACAGGGGAGCTTTCTTT	CASSLDRGAFF
TRBV10-3	TRBD2	TRBJ2-7	NA	TGTGCCATCAGTGAGTCGGCTAGCGGGTCCTACGAGCAGTACTTC	CAISESASGSYEQYF
TRBV7-2	TRBD2	TRBJ2-1	NA	TGTGCCAGCAGCTTAGGTCTAGCGGGAGGTCAAGGTGAGCAGTTCTTC	CASSLGLAGGQGEQFF
TRBV5-1	NA	TRBJ1-1	NA	TGCGCCAGCAGCCCCCGCACAGGTCACACTGAAGCTTTCTTT	CASSPRTGHTEAFF
TRBV5-1	NA	TRBJ2-2	NA	TGCGCCAGCAGCTTGGACAGGTTTTCCGGGGAGCTGTTTTTT	CASSLDRFSGELFF
TRBV4-1	NA	TRBJ2-7	NA	TGCGCCAGCAGCCAGTCCCCGGGTCGGAGCGAGCAGTACTTC	CASSQSPGRSEQYF
TRBV4-1	NA	TRBJ1-1	NA	TGCGCCAGCAGCCAAGGACAGGTCAGGACTGAAGCTTTCTTT	CASSQGQVRTEAFF
TRBV30	NA	TRBJ1-2	NA	TGTGCCTGGAGTGTATCAGGGGTTTTAGTAGGCTACACCTTC	CAWSVSGVLVGYTF
TRBV7-9	TRBD1	TRBJ1-5	NA	TGTGCCAGCAGCCATGGGACAGGGAATAAGGGGCTTTTTCAGCCCCAGCATTTT	CASSHGTGNKGLFQPQHF
TRBV9	TRBD1	TRBJ2-1	NA	TGTGCCAGCAGCGCAAGGGACAGGGGTGGCAATGAGCAGTTCTTC	CASSARDRGGNEQFF
TRBV7-2	NA	TRBJ2-2	once	TGTGCCAGCAGCTTAGTCGGTCGGAACACCGGGGAGCTGTTTTTT	CASSLVGRNTGELFF
TRBV7-9	TRBD2	TRBJ2-7	NA	TGTGCCAGCAGCTTAGCCTCGGGGGGAACCTACGAGCAGTACTTC	CASSLASGGTYEQYF
TRBV29-1	NA	TRBJ1-1	NA	TGCAGCGCCCTGGGAGGGGCTGAAGCTTTCTTT	CSALGGAEAFF
TRBV6-5	TRBD1	TRBJ2-7	NA	TGTGCCAGTCAGGGACAGGAGTCCTACGAGCAGTACTTC	CASQGQESYEQYF
TRBV6-6	TRBD1	TRBJ2-7	many	TGTGCCACAGCCTCCGGGACAGGGGCCGAGCAGTACTTC	CATASGTGAEQYF
TRBV18	NA	TRBJ1-4	NA	TGTGCCAGCTCACAAACAGCATCTGGTAATGAAAAACTGTTTTTT	CASSQTASGNEKLFF
TRBV15	TRBD1	TRBJ2-1	NA	TGTGCCACCAGCAGACGTGTCAGACAGGGGGCAGGTGAGCAGTTCTTC	CATSRRVRQGAGEQFF
TRBV7-3	NA	TRBJ2-3	few	TGTGCCAGCAGCTTAACGGGAGGTCTGAGCACAGATACGCAGTATTTT	CASSLTGGLSTDTQYF
TRBV6-6	NA	TRBJ1-1	NA	TGTGCCAGCAGTTACTCGATAGGGGTGAACACTGAAGCTTTCTTT	CASSYSIGVNTEAFF
TRBV7-2	NA	TRBJ1-1	once	TGTGCCAGCAGCTTAGCCGGGGGAACCACTGAAGCTTTCTTT	CASSLAGGTTEAFF
TRBV5-4	TRBD1	TRBJ2-7	NA	TGTGCCAGCAGCTCCGCAGGGACAGGGGCGTACGAGCAGTACTTC	CASSSAGTGAYEQYF
TRBV19	TRBD1	TRBJ1-5	NA	TGTGCCAGTAGTCTGGACAGGGAACAGCCCCAGCATTTT	CASSLDREQPQHF